This TCR beta chain was identified in a study of T-cell memory formation after mild COVID-19 (dated by TCRdb to the early 2020s). In terms of the full investigation: Most TCR sequence clusters were specific to one of the two donors. The cohort comprised two young, previously healthy adult volunteers, one female and one male. Longitudinal TCRalpha and TCRbeta repertoire sequencing tracked T-cell clones expanding and contracting after mild COVID-19 in a couple of donors. Summary of the overall study and its limitations: Some responding clones were detected in pre-infection memory, suggesting pre-existing cross-reactive memory T cells joined the SARS-CoV-2 response. Whether the second-wave clones peaking on day 37 were SARS-CoV-2 specific was not confirmed. Contracting CD4+ clones appeared mostly in the CM and EM memory subsets, whereas CD8+ clones were enriched in EMRA. Clones contracting from day 15 to 85 had balanced CD4/CD8 phenotypes, while a second wave expanding from day 15 to 37 was biased towards CD4+. Only a couple of mild cases were covered by the study, and larger cohorts that include severe cases with pre-infection samples were considered necessary.

PBMCs were isolated by Ficoll-Paque density gradient centrifugation. Worth noting for this clonotype: Its antigen target is currently unknown. Nothing much larger sits one base from this clone, and base qualities are not available.

Sequencing was performed on an Illumina NovaSeq 6000. cDNA libraries for TCRalpha and TCRbeta were prepared by 5'RACE using constant-segment primers, with sample barcodes and unique molecular identifiers added. Trizol reagent was used to extract RNA from every sample. Library amplification was performed in two PCR steps, and a second sample barcode and Illumina TruSeq adapters were introduced in the second step. Sequencing of libraries was performed on an Illumina NovaSeq with 2 x 150 bp paired-end reads. On the authors' methods: With migec v1.2.7, reads were demultiplexed and then collapsed into UMI-guided consensus sequences. Using mixcr v2.1.11, the UMI consensuses were aligned to TRA and TRB V and J templates and assembled into clonotypes. A clonotype was counted as expanded or contracted only if both edgeR and NoisET called the change significant, with noise models trained on biological replicates. For edgeR calls, the thresholds were a false discovery rate-adjusted p below 0.01 and a log2 fold-change of 1. As an exploratory analysis of dynamics, max-normalized trajectories of the 1000 most abundant clonotypes were examined with PCA combined with hierarchical clustering. Separately sequenced CD4+ and CD8+ repertoires were used to assign the CD4 or CD8 phenotype of responding clones. TCRdb itself trimmed the public reads at Q25 with fastp, ran MiXCR and retained productive beta chains. CDR3 protein sequences are deduplicated, and each keeps its most common genes and DNA. TCRdb, not the original authors, processed these V and J calls. The sample contains roughly 500,000 distinct CDR3 sequences, around 20% of them found a single time. Around 12% of the sample is taken by the ten largest.

The germline V gene sets CDR1 to LGHNA and CDR2 to YSLEER. The CDR3 numbers 14 residues from cysteine through phenylalanine. Solely the CDR3 DNA is kept, with 42 bases framed from the first base. The junction shows trimming of 4 bases on V and 3 bases on J, and the gene matches do not reach 5 bases of it. This TCR derives from an adult woman who had mild COVID-19 (a few samples of this study predate the infection). The sample titles of this study are shuffled in the database, so cell type and time point are left out; the donor was told from shared clones. This chain joins TRBV4-3 to TRBJ2-7, with 8 bases aligning to TRBD2. Sequencing was done on a sample of PBMCs or a T cell subset sorted from them (not recorded which). The CDR3 corresponds to CASSPGTRGYEQYF. In nucleotide form, the sequence is TGCGCCAGCAGCCCCGGGACTAGGGGCTACGAGCAGTACTTC.